The 10 T cell receptor beta chains in this list originate from one sample, sequenced in a study of shared clonotypes between healthy human individuals. Assay used: immunoSEQ multiplex PCR; TCRdb lists only in-frame clones, some missing. The table records hundreds of thousands of clones, roughly 95% of them present only once. CD45RO-negative, CCR7-selected cells formed the naive CD8 fraction, which excluded terminally differentiated effector memory CD45RA+ cells. Sequences were obtained from naive CD8+ T cells sorted from blood. The receptors stem from a woman younger than 45 in good health.

This clone has a single count. The chain couples TRBV6-1 to TRBJ2-7; no clear D. V lost 4 bases and J lost 1, with 8 bases in between. Germline V gives CDR1 MNHNS, CDR2 SASEGT. The CDR3 totals 13 residues. The CDR3 is CASSGTASYEQYF. The DNA of the CDR3 is TGTGCCAGCAGTGGAACGGCTTCCTACGAGCAGTACTTC.

The rearrangement joins TRBV4-1 to TRBJ1-1; D is possibly TRBD1 (5 bases). The V and J ends lost 8 bases and 1 base respectively, with 11 bases between them. The CDR3 length is 13 residues. Germline CDR1 reads MGHRA; CDR2 reads YSYEKL. The CDR3: CASAAQGNTEAFF. The CDR3 nucleotides read TGCGCCAGCGCCGCTCAGGGGAACACTGAAGCTTTCTTT.

The chain uses TRBV4-1 and TRBJ2-1; 7 bases agree with TRBD1. This CDR3 has 14 residues. The junction had 2 bases not matched to a gene; V was cut back by 0 bases and J by 6 bases. The germline V gene has CDR1 MGHRA and CDR2 YSYEKL. The chain's CDR3 is CASSQETGVNEQFF. CDR3 nucleotides: TGCGCCAGCAGCCAAGAAACAGGGGTCAATGAGCAGTTCTTC.

The chain is built from TRBV29-1 and TRBJ1-2; no reliable D call. V lost 0 bases and J lost 6, with 17 bases in between. This CDR3 has 15 amino acids. Germline-derived CDR1 and CDR2 are SQVTM and ANQGSEA. The CDR3 spells CSVEDQWGGQDGYTF. The CDR3 DNA sequence: TGCAGCGTTGAAGATCAATGGGGAGGGCAGGATGGCTACACCTTC.

The chain joins TRBV5-4 to TRBJ2-7; 10 nucleotides agree with TRBD2. V lost 7 bases to trimming and J lost 0 bases; unmatched junction nucleotides: 4. The CDR3 totals 14 residues. Germline V CDR1 and CDR2: SGHNT, YYREEE (reference sequence). DNA of the CDR3: TGTGCCAGCGGATCTAGCGGGAGCTCCTACGAGCAGTACTTC. The encoded protein is CASGSSGSSYEQYF.

The rearrangement links TRBV4-2 to TRBJ2-5; the match to TRBD2 covers 8 bases. The J segment lost 2 bases and the V segment lost 3 bases, leaving 8 bases of the junction unmatched. This CDR3 region has 16 residues. Germline CDR1 and CDR2: LGHNA and YNFKEQ. CDR3 protein: CASSQTSGSRQETQYF. CDR3 bases: TGTGCCAGCAGCCAGACCAGCGGGAGTCGGCAAGAGACCCAGTACTTC.

This rearrangement joins TRBV28 to TRBJ2-2; D call uncertain. Between the trimmed V and J ends, which lost 3 bases and 0 bases, there was a span of 8 bases. This CDR3 comprises 15 residues. The germline gives CDR1 MDHEN, CDR2 SYDVKM. Written as DNA, the CDR3 is TGTGCCAGCAGTTTTCCCGGCTCGAACACCGGGGAGCTGTTTTTT. This encodes CASSFPGSNTGELFF.

The CDR3 bases are TGTGCCAGCAGCTTAGGTTCGTCATTTCAGTACTTC. Its translation: CASSLGSSFQYF. The J gene is TRBJ2-4, the V gene TRBV7-9, with no clear D. Trimming pared 1 base from V and 11 bases from J, leaving 9 bases between. Germline V gives CDR1 SEHNR, CDR2 FQNEAQ (reference sequence). The CDR3 is 12 amino acids.

The chain recombines TRBV7-9 with TRBJ2-7; 9 nucleotides match TRBD1. Unmatched junction bases numbered 4, after V lost 9 bases and J lost 4 bases. The CDR3 runs to 12 residues. Per germline, CDR1 SEHNR and CDR2 FQNEAQ (reference sequence). The CDR3 reads CASGTGTYEQYF. The CDR3 nucleotides are TGTGCCAGTGGGACAGGGACTTACGAGCAGTACTTC.

The chain uses TRBV27 and TRBJ2-5; TRBD2 agrees at 13 bases. The CDR3 consists of 15 residues. CDR1 is MNHEY, CDR2 SMNVEV, per germline (reference sequence). The V gene end was trimmed by 6 bases and the J gene end by 2 bases; junction bases not matched to a gene: 3. The CDR3 spells CASRPLAGGQETQYF. For the CDR3, the DNA is TGTGCCAGCAGACCACTAGCGGGAGGGCAAGAGACCCAGTACTTC.